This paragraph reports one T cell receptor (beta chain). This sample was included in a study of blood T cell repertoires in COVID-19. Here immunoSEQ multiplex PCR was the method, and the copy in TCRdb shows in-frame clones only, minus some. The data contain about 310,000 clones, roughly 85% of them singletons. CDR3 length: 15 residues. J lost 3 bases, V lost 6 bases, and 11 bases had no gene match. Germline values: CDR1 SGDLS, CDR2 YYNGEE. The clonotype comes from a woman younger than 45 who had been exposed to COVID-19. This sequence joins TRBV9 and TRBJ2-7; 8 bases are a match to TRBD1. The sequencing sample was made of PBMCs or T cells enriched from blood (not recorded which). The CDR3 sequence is CASTVGPGGDYEQYF. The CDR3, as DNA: TGTGCCAGCACCGTCGGGCCAGGGGGCGACTACGAGCAGTACTTC.